The clone carrying this TCR beta chain was found a few times. Its antigen is not known. The data were obtained in a study of identical twins. V shed 2 bases, J shed 7 bases, and the junction held 5 bases outside the gene matches. Germline assignment: CDR1 SGHTA and CDR2 FQGTGA. CDR3 length: 15 amino acids. From the 5' RACE reads, TCRdb called clonotypes with MiXCR, one entry per CDR3 protein. The profile shows some 500,000 distinct CDR3 sequences, about 13% of them singletons. General observations from the study: Clonotypes of the beta chain that were abundant in cord blood carried fewer insertions (memory repertoires showed none).

The same specimen was also included in a second study, on yellow fever vaccine responses in identical twins.

This chain joins TRBV7-3 and TRBJ1-2, with 12 bases fitting TRBD1. Sample: CD4+ T cells sorted from blood. The receptor's source is a woman younger than 30 in good health. CDR3 DNA: TGTGCCAGCAGCTTAGGGGGACAGGGGGCTCGTGGCTACACCTTC. This codes for CASSLGGQGARGYTF.